Listed here are 17 T cell receptor beta chains from one sample, sequenced in a study of blood T cell repertoires in COVID-19. The method was immunoSEQ multiplex PCR; TCRdb's version includes in-frame clones alone and lacks a portion of them. Of roughly 140,000 clones in the sample, around 84% were seen once. Sample: peripheral blood. The receptors derive from a woman aged 50 to 65 in a cohort sampled during active or convalescent COVID-19.

The chain has TRBV23-1 and TRBJ1-4, with a weak D call TRBD1 (6 bases). TRBV23-1 is an ORF; its function is uncertain. Trimming stripped 7 bases from V and 0 bases from J, with 21 bases between. This CDR3 comprises 18 residues. CDR3 bases: TGCGCCAGCAAAGAACAGGGATTTGAGAGGCCAACTAATGAAAAACTGTTTTTT. Protein sequence: CASKEQGFERPTNEKLFF.

The chain links TRBV11-3 to TRBJ2-2; D gene uncertain. The CDR3 sequence is 12 residues long. Germline loops: CDR1 SGHNT, CDR2 YENEEA. V shed 5 bases and J shed 3 bases, with 4 bases lying between them. The DNA of the CDR3 is TGTGCCAGCAGCCCTTACACCGGGGAGCTGTTTTTT. Amino acid sequence: CASSPYTGELFF.

The rearrangement joins TRBV2 to TRBJ2-7, with 7 positions matching TRBD2. The CDR3 spans 14 residues. Trimming removed 3 bases from V and 5 bases from J; junction bases left unmatched: 7. CDR1 SNHLY and CDR2 FYNNEI come from the germline V gene. This CDR3 is CASSDGLEFHEQYF. In nucleotides, the CDR3 is TGTGCCAGCAGTGATGGACTAGAATTCCACGAGCAGTACTTC.

The V and J genes are TRBV12-3 or TRBV12-4 and TRBJ2-2; no reliable D call. The CDR3 loop spans 13 amino acids. V was clipped by 9 bases and J by 7 bases, with 15 bases between them. The CDR3 sequence is CASTLKSRGELFF. CDR3 sequence (DNA): TGTGCCAGTACCCTCAAGTCGCGCGGGGAGCTGTTTTTT.

The chain joins TRBV7-6 to TRBJ2-2, with 7 bases aligning to TRBD1. The length of the CDR3 is 14 residues. CDR1 is SGHVS, CDR2 FNYEAQ, per germline. V shed 0 bases, J shed 5 bases, and the junction held 0 bases outside the gene matches. DNA for the CDR3: TGTGCCAGCAGCTTAGCGACAGGGACCGGGGAGCTGTTTTTT. As protein: CASSLATGTGELFF.

The V gene is TRBV2, the J gene TRBJ1-1; D unresolved. The CDR3 sequence is 13 residues long. Germline CDR1 is SNHLY and CDR2 is FYNNEI. The V end was cut by 5 bases, the J end by 7 bases, with 14 bases between. The CDR3 is CASSFSEPNEAFF. The CDR3 DNA is TGTGCCAGCAGTTTCTCTGAACCTAATGAAGCTTTCTTT.

The rearrangement joins TRBV7-9 to TRBJ1-2; D not certain. Germline V gene sequence: CDR1 SEHNR, CDR2 FQNEAQ (reference sequence). This CDR3 is built from 12 residues. Trimming left V 1 base short and J 8 bases short, with 8 bases between. This chain's CDR3 is CASSLDQRGYTF. The CDR3, as DNA: TGTGCCAGCAGCTTAGATCAGAGGGGCTACACCTTC.

At least ten counts were recorded for this clone. The V and J genes are TRBV7-9 and TRBJ2-3, with D unclear. V was clipped by 5 bases and J by 3 bases, with 18 bases between them. Germline CDR1 reads SEHNR; CDR2 reads FQNEAQ (reference sequence). The CDR3 spans 16 residues. The chain's CDR3 is CASSLASAGVTDTQYF. CDR3 nucleotide sequence: TGTGCCAGCAGCCTCGCCTCGGCAGGCGTGACAGATACGCAGTATTTT.

V and J are TRBV2 and TRBJ1-6, with a weak D call TRBD1 (5 bases). This CDR3 is 12 amino acids long. V was cut by 10 bases and J by 10 bases, with 14 bases left in between. Germline V gives CDR1 SNHLY, CDR2 FYNNEI. The CDR3 loop reads CAKKGVESPLHF. The CDR3 nucleotides read TGTGCCAAGAAAGGGGTCGAATCACCCCTCCACTTT.

The chain recombines TRBV14 with TRBJ2-1, with TRBD2 matching over 9 bases. CDR3 size: 16 residues. The junction had 3 bases not matched to a gene; V was cut back by 1 base and J by 2 bases. Per germline, CDR1 SGHDN and CDR2 FVKESK. CDR3 in amino acids: CASSQASGTAYNEQFF. The CDR3 bases are TGTGCCAGCAGCCAAGCTAGCGGGACTGCCTACAATGAGCAGTTCTTC.

V and J are TRBV6-6 and TRBJ2-3; a possible D gene is TRBD1 (6 bases). Germline CDR1 and CDR2: MNHNY and SVGAGI (reference sequence). CDR3 size: 16 residues. The V and J ends lost 8 bases and 8 bases respectively, with 26 bases between them. For the CDR3, the DNA is TGTGCCAGCTCCACCGGGCAGGGGTCACGAAGAGTTACGCAGTATTTT. Protein sequence: CASSTGQGSRRVTQYF.

This chain links TRBV7-9 with TRBJ2-1; 8 bases match TRBD1. The germline gives CDR1 SEHNR, CDR2 FQNEAQ (reference sequence). V lost 0 bases, J lost 8 bases, and 9 bases stayed unmatched. The CDR3 loop spans 16 amino acids. This CDR3 reads CASSLAGTGHGDEQFF. The DNA for the CDR3 is TGTGCCAGCAGCTTAGCCGGGACAGGTCACGGGGATGAGCAGTTCTTC.

The chain recombines TRBV27 with TRBJ1-5; 8 nucleotides line up with TRBD1. Per the germline V gene, CDR1 is MNHEY and CDR2 is SMNVEV (reference sequence). V dropped 5 bases and J dropped 5; count of bases not matched to a gene: 8. The CDR3 is 15 amino acids. CDR3 protein: CASSPYGDRYQPQHF. In DNA form, the CDR3 reads TGTGCCAGCAGTCCCTACGGGGACAGGTATCAGCCCCAGCATTTT.

CDR3 coding DNA: TGCGCCAGCAGCCAACGGGAAACTTCTAGCGGGGGGAACACCGGGGAGCTGTTTTTT. Protein: CASSQRETSSGGNTGELFF. This chain uses TRBV4-1 with TRBJ2-2; TRBD2 matches at 10 bases. J was trimmed by 1 base and V by 2 bases; bases with no gene match: 10. Germline assignment: CDR1 MGHRA and CDR2 YSYEKL. This CDR3 is built from 19 residues.

This clone has a count of ten or more. The rearrangement links TRBV2 to TRBJ1-4, with 7 bases aligning to TRBD1. Germline V gene lookup returns CDR1 SNHLY and CDR2 FYNNEI. V lost 6 bases, J lost 8 bases, and 9 bases stayed unmatched. The CDR3 runs 14 residues. CDR3: CASRHDREREKLFF. CDR3 nucleotide sequence: TGTGCCAGCAGACACGACAGGGAACGAGAAAAACTGTTTTTT.

The rearrangement joins TRBV4-2 to TRBJ1-5; D perhaps matches TRBD1 (6 bases). V was pared by 1 base and J by 1 base, with 8 bases between. The CDR3 has 15 amino acids. Germline V CDR1 and CDR2: LGHNA, YNFKEQ. The CDR3 reads CASSQVQGSNQPQHF. For the CDR3, the DNA is TGTGCCAGCAGCCAAGTTCAGGGGAGCAATCAGCCCCAGCATTTT.

The chain combines TRBV27 with TRBJ2-3; 9 bases are a match to TRBD2. CDR3 size: 19 residues. V trimming: 2 bases; J trimming: 0 bases; junction bases outside the gene matches: 12. Germline-derived CDR1 and CDR2 are MNHEY and SMNVEV (reference sequence). Written as DNA, the CDR3 is TGTGCCAGCAGTTTACTGGGGCGGGGGGGCCTTCTAAGCACAGATACGCAGTATTTT. It is translated as CASSLLGRGGLLSTDTQYF.